This T cell receptor (beta chain) was obtained from a study of T-cell reconstitution after alpha-beta-depleted transplantation in children. Construction of the TCRbeta library involved unique molecular identifiers. A single record per CDR3 protein comes from TCRdb applying MiXCR to the PCR reads. The sample has approximately 340,000 distinct CDR3 sequences; 9% to 12% are singletons. This clonotype was recorded at least ten times. V gave up 6 bases and J gave up 8 bases, with 11 bases separating them. The CDR3 is made up of 12 amino acids. CDR1 and CDR2 (germline): MDHEN, SYDVKM. This chain links TRBV28 with TRBJ2-1; D remains ambiguous. Source: PBMCs from the stem cell graft donor, taken from the stem cell graft. The receptor comes from a human donor who donated a stem cell graft to a child with acute lymphoblastic leukemia. The CDR3 DNA is TGTGCCAGCAGGCTAGGAATCGATGAGCAGTTCTTC. It is translated as CASRLGIDEQFF. Drawing the rest from reference TRBV28 and TRBJ2-1, the complete variable domain is DVKVTQSSRYLVKRTGEKVFLECVQDMDHENMFWYRQDPGLGLRLIYFSYDVKMKEKGDIPEGYSVSREKKERFSLILESASTNQTSMYLCASRLGIDEQFFGPGTRLTVL.